This paragraph covers one T cell receptor beta chain sequence. This entry belongs to a study of blood T cell repertoires in COVID-19. On the study more broadly: Nucleic acid was either cDNA or gDNA, and it came from T cells, B-cell-depleted T cells, or PBMCs.

TCRdb keeps only in-frame clones here, not all; method: immunoSEQ multiplex PCR. Found here are 85,000 to 130,000 clones, roughly 80% of them singletons; the top ten hold 2.5% to 3.5%. This clonotype originated in a woman aged 80 or over with active or convalescent COVID-19. The sample taken for sequencing was peripheral blood.

The CDR3 bases are TGTGCCAGCAGCTTATCCCGGTACAATGAGCAGTTCTTC. Protein sequence: CASSLSRYNEQFF. The rearrangement uses TRBV11-2 and TRBJ2-1; D gene ambiguous. Trimming took off 2 bases at V and 4 bases at J, with 6 bases between the two ends. Germline assignment: CDR1 SGHAT and CDR2 FQNNGV. The CDR3 is made up of 13 amino acids. Filled out from reference TRBV11-2 and TRBJ2-1, the complete variable domain reads EAGVAQSPRYKIIEKRQSVAFWCNPISGHATLYWYQQILGQGPKLLIQFQNNGVVDDSQLPKDRFSAERLKGVDSTLKIQPAKLEDSAVYLCASSLSRYNEQFFGPGTRLTVL.